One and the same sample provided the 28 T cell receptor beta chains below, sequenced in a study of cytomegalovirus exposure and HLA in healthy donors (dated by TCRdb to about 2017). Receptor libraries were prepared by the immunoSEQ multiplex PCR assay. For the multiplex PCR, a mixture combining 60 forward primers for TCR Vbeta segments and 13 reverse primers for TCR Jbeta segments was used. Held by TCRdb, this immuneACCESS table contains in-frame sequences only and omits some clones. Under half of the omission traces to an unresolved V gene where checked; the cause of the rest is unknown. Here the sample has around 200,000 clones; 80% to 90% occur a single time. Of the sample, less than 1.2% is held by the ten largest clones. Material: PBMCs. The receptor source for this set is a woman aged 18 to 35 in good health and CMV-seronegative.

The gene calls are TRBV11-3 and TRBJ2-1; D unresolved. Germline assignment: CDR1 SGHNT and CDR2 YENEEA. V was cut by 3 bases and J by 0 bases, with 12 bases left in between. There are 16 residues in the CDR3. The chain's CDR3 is CASSLGLRSSYNEQFF. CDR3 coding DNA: TGTGCCAGCAGCTTGGGTTTGCGGAGCTCCTACAATGAGCAGTTCTTC.

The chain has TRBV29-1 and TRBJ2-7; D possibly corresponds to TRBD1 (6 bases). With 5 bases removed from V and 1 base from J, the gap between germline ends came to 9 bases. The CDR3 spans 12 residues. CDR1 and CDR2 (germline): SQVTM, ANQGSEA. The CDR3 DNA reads TGCAGCGTTCTCAGGGGATCCTACGAGCAGTACTTC. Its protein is CSVLRGSYEQYF.

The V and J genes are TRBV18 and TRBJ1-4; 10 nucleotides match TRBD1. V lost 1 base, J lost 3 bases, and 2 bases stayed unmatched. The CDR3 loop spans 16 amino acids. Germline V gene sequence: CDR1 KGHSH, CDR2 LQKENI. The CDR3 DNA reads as TGTGCCAGCTCACCACGACAGGGGGCGGCTAATGAAAAACTGTTTTTT. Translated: CASSPRQGAANEKLFF.

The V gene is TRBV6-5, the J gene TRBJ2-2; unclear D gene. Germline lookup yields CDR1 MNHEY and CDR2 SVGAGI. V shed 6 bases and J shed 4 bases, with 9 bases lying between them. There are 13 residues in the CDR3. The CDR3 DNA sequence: TGTGCCAGCAGACCCCCGGGCACCGGGGAGCTGTTTTTT. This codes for CASRPPGTGELFF.

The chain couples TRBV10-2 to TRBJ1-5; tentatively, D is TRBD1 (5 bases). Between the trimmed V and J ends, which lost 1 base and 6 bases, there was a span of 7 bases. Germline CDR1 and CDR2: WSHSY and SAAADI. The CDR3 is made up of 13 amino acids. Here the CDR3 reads CASSELRGQPQHF. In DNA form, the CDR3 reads TGCGCCAGCAGTGAGTTAAGGGGTCAGCCCCAGCATTTT.

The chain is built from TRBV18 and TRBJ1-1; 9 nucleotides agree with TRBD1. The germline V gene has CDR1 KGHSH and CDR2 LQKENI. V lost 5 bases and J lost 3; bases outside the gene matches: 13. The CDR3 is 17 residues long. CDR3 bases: TGTGCCAGCTCAAAAGACAGGGGGGGGAATTTCTACACTGAAGCTTTCTTT. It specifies CASSKDRGGNFYTEAFF.

This CDR3 is CASSHPGLKTGELFF. The CDR3 region has the DNA TGTGCCAGTAGCCACCCGGGACTCAAAACCGGGGAGCTGTTTTTT. The chain joins TRBV19 to TRBJ2-2; TRBD2 might be the D (6 bases). The CDR3 totals 15 residues. V gave up 6 bases and J gave up 5 bases, with 16 bases separating them. In germline, CDR1 is LNHDA, CDR2 SQIVND (reference sequence).

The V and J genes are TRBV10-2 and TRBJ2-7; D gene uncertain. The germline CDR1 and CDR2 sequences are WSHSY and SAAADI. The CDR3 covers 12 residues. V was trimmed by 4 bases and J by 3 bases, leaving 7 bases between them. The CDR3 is CASSVASYEQYF. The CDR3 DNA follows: TGCGCCAGCAGTGTGGCCAGCTACGAGCAGTACTTC.

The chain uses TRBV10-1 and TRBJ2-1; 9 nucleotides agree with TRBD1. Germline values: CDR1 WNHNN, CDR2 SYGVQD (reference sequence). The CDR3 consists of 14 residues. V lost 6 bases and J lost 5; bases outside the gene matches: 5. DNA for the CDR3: TGCGCCAGCAGGTCGGGACAGGGCGACAATGAGCAGTTCTTC. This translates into CASRSGQGDNEQFF.

The CDR3: CASSLGGRSTEAFF. CDR3 in DNA: TGTGCCAGCAGCTTAGGGGGGCGTAGCACTGAAGCTTTCTTT. The chain combines TRBV7-2 with TRBJ1-1; the D gene is possibly TRBD1 (6 bases). The V end was cut by 1 base, the J end by 4 bases, with 10 bases between. The germline CDR1 and CDR2 sequences are SGHTA and FQGNSA. The CDR3 has 14 amino acids.

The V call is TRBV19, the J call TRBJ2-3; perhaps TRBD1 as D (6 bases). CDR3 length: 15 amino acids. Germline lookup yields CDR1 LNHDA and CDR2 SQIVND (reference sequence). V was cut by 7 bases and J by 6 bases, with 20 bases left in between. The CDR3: CASTDRHGTYDTQYF. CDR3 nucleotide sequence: TGTGCCAGTACCGATCGGCACGGGACATACGATACGCAGTATTTT.

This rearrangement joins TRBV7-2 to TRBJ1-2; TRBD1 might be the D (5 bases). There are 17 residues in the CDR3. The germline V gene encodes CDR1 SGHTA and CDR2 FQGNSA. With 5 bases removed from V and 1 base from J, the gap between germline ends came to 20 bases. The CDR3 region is CASSPVVGASFNYGYTF. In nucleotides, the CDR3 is TGTGCCAGCAGCCCAGTGGTAGGGGCCTCTTTTAACTATGGCTACACCTTC.

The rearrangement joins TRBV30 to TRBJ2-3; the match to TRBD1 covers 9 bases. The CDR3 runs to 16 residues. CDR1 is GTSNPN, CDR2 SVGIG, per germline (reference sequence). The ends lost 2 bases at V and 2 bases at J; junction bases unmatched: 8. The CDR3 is CAWSPWGDRATDTQYF. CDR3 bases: TGTGCCTGGAGTCCCTGGGGGGACAGGGCCACAGATACGCAGTATTTT.

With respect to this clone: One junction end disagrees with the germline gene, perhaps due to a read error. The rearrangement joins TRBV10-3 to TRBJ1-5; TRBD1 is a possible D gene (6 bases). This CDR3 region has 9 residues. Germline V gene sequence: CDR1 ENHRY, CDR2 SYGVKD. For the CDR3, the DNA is TGTGCCATCACCGGGCTCGACAGGTTT. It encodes CAITGLDRF.

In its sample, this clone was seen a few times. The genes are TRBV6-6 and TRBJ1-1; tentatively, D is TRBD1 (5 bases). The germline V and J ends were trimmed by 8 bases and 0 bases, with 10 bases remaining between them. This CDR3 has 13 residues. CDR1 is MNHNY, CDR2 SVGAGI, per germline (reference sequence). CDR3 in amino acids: CASEGLMNTEAFF. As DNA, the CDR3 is TGTGCCAGCGAGGGACTCATGAACACTGAAGCTTTCTTT.

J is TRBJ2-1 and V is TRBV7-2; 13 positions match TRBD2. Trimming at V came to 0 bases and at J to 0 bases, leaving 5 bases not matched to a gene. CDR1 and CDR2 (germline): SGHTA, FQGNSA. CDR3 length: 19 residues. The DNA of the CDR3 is TGTGCCAGCAGCTTAGCGGGACTAGCGGGATGGGGCTCCTACAATGAGCAGTTCTTC. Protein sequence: CASSLAGLAGWGSYNEQFF.

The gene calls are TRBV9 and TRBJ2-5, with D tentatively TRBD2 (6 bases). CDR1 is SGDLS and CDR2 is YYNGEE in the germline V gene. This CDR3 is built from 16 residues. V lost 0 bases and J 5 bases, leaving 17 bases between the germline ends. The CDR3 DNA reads TGTGCCAGCAGCGTAGACCAGCGGGTAGACCGGGAGACCCAGTACTTC. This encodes CASSVDQRVDRETQYF.

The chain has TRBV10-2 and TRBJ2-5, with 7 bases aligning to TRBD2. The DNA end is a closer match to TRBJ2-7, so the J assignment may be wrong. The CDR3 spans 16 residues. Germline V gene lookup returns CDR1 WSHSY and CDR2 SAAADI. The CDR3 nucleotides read TGCGCCAGCAGTGACCTGAACCGGGACTACAACTACGAGCAGTACTTC. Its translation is CASSDLNRDYNYEQYF.

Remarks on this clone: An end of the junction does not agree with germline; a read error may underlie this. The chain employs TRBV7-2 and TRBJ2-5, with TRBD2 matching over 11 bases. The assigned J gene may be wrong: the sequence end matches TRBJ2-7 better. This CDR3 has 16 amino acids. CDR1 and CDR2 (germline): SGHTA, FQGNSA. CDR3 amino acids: CASSIALAGGTYEQYF. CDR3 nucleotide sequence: TGTGCCAGCAGCATAGCCCTAGCGGGGGGCACCTACGAGCAGTACTTC.

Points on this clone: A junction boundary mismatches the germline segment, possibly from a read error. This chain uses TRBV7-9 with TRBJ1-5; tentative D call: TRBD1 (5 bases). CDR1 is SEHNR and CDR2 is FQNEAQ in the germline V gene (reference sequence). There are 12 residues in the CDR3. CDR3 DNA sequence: TGTTCCAGCAGTCTGACGGGGGTTCCCCAGCATTTT. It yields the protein CSSSLTGVPQHF.

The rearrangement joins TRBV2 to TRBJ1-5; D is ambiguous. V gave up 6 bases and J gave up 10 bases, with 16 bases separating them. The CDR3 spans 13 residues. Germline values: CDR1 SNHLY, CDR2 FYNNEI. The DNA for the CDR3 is TGTGCCAGCAGCCGGGGTGCCGGGAGCCCCCAGCATTTT. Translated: CASSRGAGSPQHF.

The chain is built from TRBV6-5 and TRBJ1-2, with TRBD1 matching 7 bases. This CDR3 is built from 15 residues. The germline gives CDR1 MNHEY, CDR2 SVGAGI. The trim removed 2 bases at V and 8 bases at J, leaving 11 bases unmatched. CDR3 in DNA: TGTGCCAGCAGTTACCGCTACAGACAGGGACAAGGCTACACCTTC. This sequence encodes CASSYRYRQGQGYTF.

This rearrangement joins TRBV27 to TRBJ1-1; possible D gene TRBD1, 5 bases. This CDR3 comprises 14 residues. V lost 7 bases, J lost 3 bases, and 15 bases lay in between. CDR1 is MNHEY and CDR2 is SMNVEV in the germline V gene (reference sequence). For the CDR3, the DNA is TGTGCCAGCACCCTTGCGGCGGGACACACTGAAGCTTTCTTT. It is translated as CASTLAAGHTEAFF.

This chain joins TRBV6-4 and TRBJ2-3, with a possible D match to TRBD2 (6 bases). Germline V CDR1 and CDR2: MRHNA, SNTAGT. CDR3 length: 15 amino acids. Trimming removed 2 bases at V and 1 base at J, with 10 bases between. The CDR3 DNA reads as TGTGCCAGCAGTGACGAAGCTAGCGGCACAGATACGCAGTATTTT. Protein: CASSDEASGTDTQYF.

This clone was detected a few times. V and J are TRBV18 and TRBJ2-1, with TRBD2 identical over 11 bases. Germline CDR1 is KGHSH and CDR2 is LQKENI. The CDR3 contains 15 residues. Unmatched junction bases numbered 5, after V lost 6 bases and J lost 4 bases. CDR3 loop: CASSPTSGEYNEQFF. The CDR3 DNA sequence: TGTGCCAGCTCCCCGACTAGCGGGGAATACAATGAGCAGTTCTTC. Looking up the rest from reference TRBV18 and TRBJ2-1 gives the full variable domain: NAGVMQNPRHLVRRRGQEARLRCSPMKGHSHVYWYRQLPEEGLKFMVYLQKENIIDESGMPKERFSAEFPKEGPSILRIQQVVRGDSAAYFCASSPTSGEYNEQFFGPGTRLTVL.

The CDR3 spells CSVATSGGLYEQYF. CDR3 nucleotides: TGCAGCGTTGCGACTAGCGGGGGGCTCTACGAGCAGTACTTC. The genes are TRBV29-1 and TRBJ2-7, with 13 nucleotides matching TRBD2. Germline V gives CDR1 SQVTM, CDR2 ANQGSEA. The V and J ends lost 4 bases and 3 bases, in that order; junction bases with no gene match: 3. CDR3 size: 14 residues.

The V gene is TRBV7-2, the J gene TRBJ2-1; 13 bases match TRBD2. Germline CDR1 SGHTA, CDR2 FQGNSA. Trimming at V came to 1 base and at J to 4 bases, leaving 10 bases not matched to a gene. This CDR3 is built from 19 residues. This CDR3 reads CASSLVGPGTSGTYNEQFF. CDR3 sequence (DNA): TGTGCCAGCAGCTTAGTTGGCCCGGGGACTAGCGGGACATACAATGAGCAGTTCTTC.

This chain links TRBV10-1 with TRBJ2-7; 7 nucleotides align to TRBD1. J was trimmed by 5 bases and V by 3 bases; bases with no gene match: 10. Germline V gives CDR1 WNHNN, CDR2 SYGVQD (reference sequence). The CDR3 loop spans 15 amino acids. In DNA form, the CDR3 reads TGCGCCAGCAGTGATCAGGGGACAGCCATCCACGAGCAGTACTTC. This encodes CASSDQGTAIHEQYF.